This T cell receptor beta chain was captured in a study of cytomegalovirus exposure and HLA in healthy donors. Study results and limitations: The finding came from a later analysis; first-cohort TCR clusters tended to co-occur in the 130 or so validation repertoires. With high specificity and sensitivity, the classifier reportedly diagnosed cytomegalovirus status.

The protocol was immunoSEQ multiplex PCR, while the TCRdb copy is restricted to in-frame clones and leaves out a portion. The repertoire has approximately 210,000 clones, approximately 86% of them found once; the top ten carry 2.9%. As regards this clone: Its specificity is not known.

Donors came from a validation cohort of some 110 subjects, distinct from the first 666-subject cohort. The junction had 9 bases not matched to a gene; V was cut back by 4 bases and J by 4 bases. The CDR3 spans 16 residues. The germline V gene encodes CDR1 SGHRS and CDR2 YFSETQ. The gene calls are TRBV5-1 and TRBJ2-2, with TRBD1 matching 8 bases. Sample: PBMCs. The clonotype was recovered from a woman younger than 30 in good health and CMV-seronegative. In nucleotides, the CDR3 is TGCGCCAGCAGCGCCAGGACAGGGTCGGGCACCGGGGAGCTGTTTTTT. It yields the protein CASSARTGSGTGELFF.